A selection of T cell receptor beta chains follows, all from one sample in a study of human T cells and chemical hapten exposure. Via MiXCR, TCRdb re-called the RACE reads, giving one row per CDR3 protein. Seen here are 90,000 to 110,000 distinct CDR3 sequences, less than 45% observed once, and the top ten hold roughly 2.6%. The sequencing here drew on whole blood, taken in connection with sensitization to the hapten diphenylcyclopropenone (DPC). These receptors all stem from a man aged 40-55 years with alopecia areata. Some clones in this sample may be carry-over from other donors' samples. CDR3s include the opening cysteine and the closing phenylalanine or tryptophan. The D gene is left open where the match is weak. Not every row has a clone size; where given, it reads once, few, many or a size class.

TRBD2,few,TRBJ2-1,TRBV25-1,CASSEQPGLAGNNEQFF,TGTGCCAGCAGTGAACAACCCGGACTAGCGGGGAACAATGAGCAGTTCTTC
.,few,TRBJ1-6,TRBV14,CASSQEFNSPLHF,TGTGCCAGCAGCCAAGAGTTTAATTCACCCCTCCACTTT
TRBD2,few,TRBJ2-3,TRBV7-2,CASSPTLATDTQYF,TGTGCCAGCAGTCCGACACTAGCGACAGATACGCAGTATTTT
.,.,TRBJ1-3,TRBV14,CASSQDLTGRNTIYF,TGTGCCAGCAGCCAAGATCTAACTGGGCGGAACACCATATATTTT
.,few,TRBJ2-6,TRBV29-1,CSARGQVGSSGANVLTF,TGCAGCGCCCGTGGGCAGGTAGGATCTTCTGGGGCCAACGTCCTGACTTTC
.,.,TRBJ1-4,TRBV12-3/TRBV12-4,CASRSEQGGEKLFF,TGTGCCAGCCGTAGCGAACAGGGCGGGGAAAAACTGTTTTTT
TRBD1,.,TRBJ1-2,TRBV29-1,CSAYKDRSYGYTF,TGCAGCGCCTACAAGGACAGGTCCTATGGCTACACCTTC
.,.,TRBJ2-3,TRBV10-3,CAISAASTDTQYF,TGTGCCATCAGTGCAGCGAGCACAGATACGCAGTATTTT
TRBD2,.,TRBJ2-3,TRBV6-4,CASSGAGGTQYF,TGTGCCAGCAGCGGAGCGGGAGGTACGCAGTATTTT
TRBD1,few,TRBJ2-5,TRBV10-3,CAIREGTEKETQYF,TGTGCCATCAGAGAAGGGACAGAAAAAGAGACCCAGTACTTC
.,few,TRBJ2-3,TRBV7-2,CASSLASSRPDTQYF,TGTGCCAGCAGCTTAGCTAGTAGCAGGCCAGATACGCAGTATTTT
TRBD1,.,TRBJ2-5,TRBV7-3,CASSLGQGALETQYF,TGTGCCAGCAGCCTGGGACAGGGGGCGTTGGAGACCCAGTACTTC
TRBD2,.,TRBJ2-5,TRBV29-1,CSVGLAGGLETQYF,TGCAGCGTCGGCCTAGCGGGAGGGTTAGAGACCCAGTACTTC
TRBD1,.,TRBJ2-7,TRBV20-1,CSASNTGVVYEQYF,TGCAGTGCTTCAAATACAGGGGTAGTCTACGAGCAGTACTTC
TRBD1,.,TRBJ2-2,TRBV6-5,CASRPGQGYTGELFF,TGTGCCAGCAGGCCGGGACAGGGTTACACCGGGGAGCTGTTTTTT
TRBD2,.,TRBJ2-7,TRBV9,CASSTDLAGATYEQYF,TGTGCCAGCAGCACGGATCTAGCGGGGGCGACCTACGAGCAGTACTTC
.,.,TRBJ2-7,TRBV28,CASSLKAGLQYF,TGTGCCAGCAGTTTAAAAGCGGGTTTGCAGTACTTC
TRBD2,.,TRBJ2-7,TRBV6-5,CASSYSRLAGQYYEQYF,TGTGCCAGCAGTTACTCGAGGCTAGCGGGGCAGTACTACGAGCAGTACTTC
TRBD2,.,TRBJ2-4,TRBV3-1,CASRAPGLARNIQYF,TGTGCCAGCAGAGCACCGGGACTAGCGAGGAACATTCAGTACTTC
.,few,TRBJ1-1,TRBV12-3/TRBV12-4,CASGSELTRQAFF,TGTGCCAGCGGGTCAGAACTAACTAGACAAGCTTTCTTT
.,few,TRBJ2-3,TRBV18,CASSLILEDTQYF,TGTGCCAGCTCACTGATACTAGAGGATACGCAGTATTTT
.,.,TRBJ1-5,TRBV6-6,CASNAATNQPQHF,TGTGCCAGCAACGCGGCCACCAATCAGCCCCAGCATTTT
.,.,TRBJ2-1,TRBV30,CAWSLPGRIILPFF,TGTGCCTGGAGTCTACCAGGCAGGATCATTCTACCGTTCTTC
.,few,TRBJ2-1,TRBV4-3,CASSQDTGMMPLF,TGCGCCAGCAGCCAAGATACAGGGATGATGCCCCTCTTC
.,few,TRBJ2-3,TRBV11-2,CASSHLGPVLSTDTQYF,TGTGCCAGCAGCCACCTCGGCCCAGTCCTGTCCACAGATACGCAGTATTTT
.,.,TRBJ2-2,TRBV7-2,CASSSVGLGGTGELFF,TGTGCCAGCAGCTCCGTTGGGTTGGGTGGCACCGGGGAGCTGTTTTTT
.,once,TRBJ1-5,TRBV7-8,CASSEAWGVGQPQHF,TGTGCCAGCAGCGAGGCGTGGGGTGTGGGCCAGCCCCAGCATTTT
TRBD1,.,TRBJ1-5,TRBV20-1,CSARAGTGGDQPQHF,TGCAGTGCTAGAGCGGGGACAGGGGGTGATCAGCCCCAGCATTTT
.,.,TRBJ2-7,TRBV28,CASSLPGPQSYEQYF,TGTGCCAGCAGTCTCCCGGGACCCCAGTCCTACGAGCAGTACTTC
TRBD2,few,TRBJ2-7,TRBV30,CAWRTSPTSEQYF,TGTGCCTGGAGGACTAGCCCGACCTCCGAGCAGTACTTC
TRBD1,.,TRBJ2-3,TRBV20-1,CSARDSGQGQDTQYF,TGCAGTGCTAGAGACTCGGGACAGGGCCAAGATACGCAGTATTTT
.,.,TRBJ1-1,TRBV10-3,CAIRELMNTEAFF,TGTGCCATCCGGGAGCTAATGAACACTGAAGCTTTCTTT
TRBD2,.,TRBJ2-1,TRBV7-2,CASSFSGTLPDEQFF,TGTGCCAGCAGCTTTAGCGGGACTCTCCCGGATGAGCAGTTCTTC
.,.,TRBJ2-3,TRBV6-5,CASSYGDGGDTQYF,TGTGCCAGCAGTTACGGGGACGGGGGAGATACGCAGTATTTT
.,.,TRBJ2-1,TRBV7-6,CASSPAWSDEQFF,TGTGCCAGCAGCCCGGCGTGGTCGGATGAGCAGTTCTTC
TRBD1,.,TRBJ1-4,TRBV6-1,CASSASQGAANEKLFF,TGTGCCAGCAGTGCCTCACAGGGGGCCGCTAATGAAAAACTGTTTTTT
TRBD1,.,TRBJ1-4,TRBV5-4,CASSRDRGEEKLFF,TGTGCCAGCAGCCGTGACAGGGGTGAGGAAAAACTGTTTTTT